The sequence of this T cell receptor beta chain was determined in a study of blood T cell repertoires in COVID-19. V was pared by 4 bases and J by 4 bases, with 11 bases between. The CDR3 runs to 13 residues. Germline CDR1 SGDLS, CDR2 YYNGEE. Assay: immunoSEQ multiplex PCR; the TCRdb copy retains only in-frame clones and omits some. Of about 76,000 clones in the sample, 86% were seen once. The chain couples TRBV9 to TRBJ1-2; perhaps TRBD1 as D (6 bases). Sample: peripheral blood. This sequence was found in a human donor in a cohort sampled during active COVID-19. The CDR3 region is CASSLTGSYGYTF. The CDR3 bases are TGTGCCAGCAGCTTAACAGGGAGCTATGGCTACACCTTC.